Following are 5 T cell receptor beta chains from one sample sequenced in a study of shared clonotypes between healthy human individuals. Libraries were prepared by immunoSEQ multiplex PCR; TCRdb keeps only in-frame clonotypes and omits some of them. The sample holds millions of clones; just under 95% are singletons and the top ten take 0.85% to 1.3%. The naive CD8 subset, CD45RO-negative cells positively selected for CCR7, excluded terminally differentiated effector memory CD45RA+ cells. The sequencing input was naive CD8+ T cells sorted from blood. The receptors here all came from a man younger than 35 in good health.

This chain links TRBV4-3 with TRBJ2-6, with 10 nucleotides matching TRBD1. CDR3 length equals 19 residues. Germline trimming cut 2 bases from V and 2 bases from J; bases unmatched to any gene: 9. Germline loops: CDR1 LGHNA, CDR2 YSLEER. The CDR3: CASSQNGDRGWPGANVLTF. The CDR3 DNA reads TGCGCCAGCAGCCAAAACGGGGACAGGGGCTGGCCTGGGGCCAACGTCCTGACTTTC.

V and J are TRBV19 and TRBJ1-1; D may be TRBD1 (5 bases). The CDR3 extends over 14 amino acids. Trimming shortened V by 3 bases and J by 1 base, and 9 bases separated the two germline ends. CDR1 and CDR2 (germline): LNHDA, SQIVND (reference sequence). This chain's CDR3 is CASSMGGPNTEAFF. In DNA, the CDR3 is TGTGCCAGTAGTATGGGGGGACCGAACACTGAAGCTTTCTTT.

The chain combines TRBV4-3 with TRBJ2-1, with 8 bases that match TRBD2. V was pared by 0 bases and J by 4 bases, with 8 bases of the junction left unmatched. Germline CDR1 reads LGHNA; CDR2 reads YSLEER. The CDR3 has 17 amino acids. CDR3 in DNA: TGCGCCAGCAGCCAAGATTGGCGCGGGAGGAAATACAATGAGCAGTTCTTC. Encoded protein: CASSQDWRGRKYNEQFF.

The chain couples TRBV6-6 to TRBJ2-3; D unresolved. The CDR3 sequence is 15 residues long. CDR1 and CDR2 from the germline V gene are MNHNY and SVGAGI (reference sequence). V lost 0 bases to trimming and J lost 3 bases, with 10 bases between them. This chain's CDR3 is CASSYSELGTDTQYF. The CDR3 DNA is TGTGCCAGCAGTTACTCGGAGTTGGGGACAGATACGCAGTATTTT.

V is TRBV5-1 and J is TRBJ2-7; TRBD2 agrees at 8 bases. There are 19 residues in the CDR3. Per germline, CDR1 SGHRS and CDR2 YFSETQ. J gave up 3 bases and V 0 bases, and 17 bases lay outside the gene matches. The CDR3 loop is CASSLEEGLARMVGYEQYF. CDR3 DNA: TGCGCCAGCAGCTTGGAAGAAGGACTAGCTCGAATGGTTGGCTACGAGCAGTACTTC.